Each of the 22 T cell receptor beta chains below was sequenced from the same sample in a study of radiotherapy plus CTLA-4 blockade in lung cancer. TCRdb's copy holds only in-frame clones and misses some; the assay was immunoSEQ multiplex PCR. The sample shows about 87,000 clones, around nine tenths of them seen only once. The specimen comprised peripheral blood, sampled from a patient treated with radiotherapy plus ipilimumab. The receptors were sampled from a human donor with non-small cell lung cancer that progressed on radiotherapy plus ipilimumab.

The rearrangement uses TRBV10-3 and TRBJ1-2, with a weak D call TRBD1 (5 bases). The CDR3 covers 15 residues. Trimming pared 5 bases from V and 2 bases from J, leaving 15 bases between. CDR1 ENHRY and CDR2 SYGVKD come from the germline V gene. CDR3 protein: CAISTTGAPNYGYTF. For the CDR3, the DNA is TGTGCCATCAGTACCACAGGCGCTCCAAACTATGGCTACACCTTC.

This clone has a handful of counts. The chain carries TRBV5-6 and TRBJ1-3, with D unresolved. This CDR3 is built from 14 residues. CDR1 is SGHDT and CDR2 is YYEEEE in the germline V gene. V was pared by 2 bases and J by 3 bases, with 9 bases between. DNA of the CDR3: TGTGCCAGCAGCTTTAGCCAACGTGGAAACACCATATATTTT. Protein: CASSFSQRGNTIYF.

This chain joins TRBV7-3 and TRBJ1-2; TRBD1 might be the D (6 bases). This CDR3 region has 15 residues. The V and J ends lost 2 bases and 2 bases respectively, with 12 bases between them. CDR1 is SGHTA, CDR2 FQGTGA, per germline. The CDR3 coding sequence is TGTGCCAGCAGCTTAGGAGGGGGTGCGAACTATGGCTACACCTTC. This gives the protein CASSLGGGANYGYTF.

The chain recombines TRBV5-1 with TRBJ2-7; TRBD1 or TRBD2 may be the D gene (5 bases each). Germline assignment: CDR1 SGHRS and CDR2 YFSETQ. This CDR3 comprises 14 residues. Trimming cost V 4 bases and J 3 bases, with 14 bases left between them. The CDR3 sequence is CASSPDSAGYEQYF. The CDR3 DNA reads TGCGCCAGCAGCCCCGACAGTGCGGGCTACGAGCAGTACTTC.

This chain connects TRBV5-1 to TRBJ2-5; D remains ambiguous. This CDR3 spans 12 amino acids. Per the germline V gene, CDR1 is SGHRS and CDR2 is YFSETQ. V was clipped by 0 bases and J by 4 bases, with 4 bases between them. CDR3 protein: CASSLARETQYF. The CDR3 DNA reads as TGCGCCAGCAGCTTGGCCCGAGAGACCCAGTACTTC.

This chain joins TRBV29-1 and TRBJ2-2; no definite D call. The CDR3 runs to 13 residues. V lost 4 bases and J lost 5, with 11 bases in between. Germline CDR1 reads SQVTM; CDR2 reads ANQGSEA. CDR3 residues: CSVGVSPTGELFF. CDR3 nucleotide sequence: TGCAGCGTTGGGGTCAGTCCTACCGGGGAGCTGTTTTTT.

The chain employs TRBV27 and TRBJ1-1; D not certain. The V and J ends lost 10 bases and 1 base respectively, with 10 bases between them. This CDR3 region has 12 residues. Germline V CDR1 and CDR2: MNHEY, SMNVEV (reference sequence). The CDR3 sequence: CATMGWNTEAFF. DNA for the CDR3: TGTGCCACCATGGGGTGGAACACTGAAGCTTTCTTT.

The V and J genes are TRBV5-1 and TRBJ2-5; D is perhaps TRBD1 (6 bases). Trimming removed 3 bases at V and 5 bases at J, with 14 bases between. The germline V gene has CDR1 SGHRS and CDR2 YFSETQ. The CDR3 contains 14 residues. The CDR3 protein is CASSSKQGTETQYF. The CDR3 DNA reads TGCGCCAGCAGCTCCAAACAGGGTACGGAGACCCAGTACTTC.

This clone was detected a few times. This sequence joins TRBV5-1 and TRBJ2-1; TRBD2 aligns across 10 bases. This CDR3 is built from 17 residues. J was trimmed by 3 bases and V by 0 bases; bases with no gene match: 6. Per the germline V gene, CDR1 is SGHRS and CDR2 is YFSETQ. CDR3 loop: CASSLARLAGDYNEQFF. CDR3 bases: TGCGCCAGCAGCTTGGCCAGGCTAGCGGGAGACTACAATGAGCAGTTCTTC.

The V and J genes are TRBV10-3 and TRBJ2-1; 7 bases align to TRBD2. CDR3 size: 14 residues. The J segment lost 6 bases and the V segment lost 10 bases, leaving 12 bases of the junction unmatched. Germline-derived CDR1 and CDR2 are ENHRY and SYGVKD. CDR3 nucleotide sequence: TGTGCCACCCGGACTATGGCGGGAGTCAATGAGCAGTTCTTC. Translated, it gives CATRTMAGVNEQFF.

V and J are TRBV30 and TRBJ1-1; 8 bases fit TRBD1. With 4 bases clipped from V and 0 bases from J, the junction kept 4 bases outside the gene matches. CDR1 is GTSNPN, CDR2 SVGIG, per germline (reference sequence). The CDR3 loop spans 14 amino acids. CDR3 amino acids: CAWMGDRLNTEAFF. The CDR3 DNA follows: TGTGCCTGGATGGGGGACAGGCTGAACACTGAAGCTTTCTTT.

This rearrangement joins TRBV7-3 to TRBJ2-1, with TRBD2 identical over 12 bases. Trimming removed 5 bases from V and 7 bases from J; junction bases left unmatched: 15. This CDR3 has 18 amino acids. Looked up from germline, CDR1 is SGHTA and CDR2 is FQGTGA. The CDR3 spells CASSPRASGGAWGNEQFF. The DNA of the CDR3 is TGTGCCAGCAGCCCCCGCGCTAGCGGGGGGGCCTGGGGGAATGAGCAGTTCTTC.

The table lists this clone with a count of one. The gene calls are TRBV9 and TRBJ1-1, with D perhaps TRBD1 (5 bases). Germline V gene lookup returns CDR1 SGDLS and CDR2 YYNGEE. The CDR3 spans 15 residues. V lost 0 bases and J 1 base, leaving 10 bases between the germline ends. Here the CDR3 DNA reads TGTGCCAGCAGCGTAGCTCCGGGGGGGAACACTGAAGCTTTCTTT. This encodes CASSVAPGGNTEAFF.

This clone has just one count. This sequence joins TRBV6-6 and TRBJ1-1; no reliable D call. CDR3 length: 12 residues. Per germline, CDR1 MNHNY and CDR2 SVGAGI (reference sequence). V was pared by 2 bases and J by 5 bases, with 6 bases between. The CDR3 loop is CASSYRETEAFF. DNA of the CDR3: TGTGCCAGCAGTTACCGGGAGACTGAAGCTTTCTTT.

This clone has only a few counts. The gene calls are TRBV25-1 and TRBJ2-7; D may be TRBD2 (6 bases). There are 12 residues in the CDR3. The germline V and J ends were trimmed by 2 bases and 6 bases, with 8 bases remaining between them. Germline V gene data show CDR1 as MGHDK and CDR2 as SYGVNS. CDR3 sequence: CASSEIGGEQYF. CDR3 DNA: TGTGCCAGCAGTGAAATCGGGGGCGAGCAGTACTTC.

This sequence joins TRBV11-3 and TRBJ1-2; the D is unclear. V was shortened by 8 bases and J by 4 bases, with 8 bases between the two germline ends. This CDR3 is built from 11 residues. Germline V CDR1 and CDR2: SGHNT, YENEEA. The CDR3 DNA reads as TGTGCCAGCGGAAGGGCCTATGGCTACACCTTC. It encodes CASGRAYGYTF.

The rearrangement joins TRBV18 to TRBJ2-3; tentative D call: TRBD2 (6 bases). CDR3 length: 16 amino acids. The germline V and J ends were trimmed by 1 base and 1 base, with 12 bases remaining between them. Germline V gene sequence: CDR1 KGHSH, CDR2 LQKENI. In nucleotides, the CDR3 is TGTGCCAGCTCACCACGGCCGCGGGATGGCACAGATACGCAGTATTTT. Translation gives CASSPRPRDGTDTQYF.

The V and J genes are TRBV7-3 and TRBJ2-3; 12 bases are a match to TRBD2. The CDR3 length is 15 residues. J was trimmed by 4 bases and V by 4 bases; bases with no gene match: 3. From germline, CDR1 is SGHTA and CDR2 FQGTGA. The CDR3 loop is CASSSSGRGADTQYF. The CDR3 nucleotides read TGTGCCAGCAGCTCTAGCGGGAGGGGCGCAGATACGCAGTATTTT. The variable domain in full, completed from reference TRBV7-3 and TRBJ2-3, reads GAGVSQTPSNKVTEKGKYVELRCDPISGHTALYWYRQSLGQGPEFLIYFQGTGAADDSGLPNDRFFAVRPEGSVSTLKIQRTERGDSAVYLCASSSSGRGADTQYFGPGTRLTVL.

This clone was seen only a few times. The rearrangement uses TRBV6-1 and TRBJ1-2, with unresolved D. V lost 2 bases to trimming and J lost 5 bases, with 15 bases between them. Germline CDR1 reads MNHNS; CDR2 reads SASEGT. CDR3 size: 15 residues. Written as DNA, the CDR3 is TGTGCCAGCAGTGAATTAACCAGGATAAGTTATGGCTACACCTTC. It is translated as CASSELTRISYGYTF.

The chain's CDR3 is CATSRGTPHTEAFF. CDR3 nucleotide sequence: TGTGCCACATCAAGGGGCACCCCCCACACTGAAGCTTTCTTT. The chain has TRBV6-6 and TRBJ1-1; perhaps TRBD1 as D (5 bases). The germline gives CDR1 MNHNY, CDR2 SVGAGI (reference sequence). Between the trimmed V and J ends, which lost 10 bases and 3 bases, there was a span of 18 bases. This CDR3 spans 14 amino acids.

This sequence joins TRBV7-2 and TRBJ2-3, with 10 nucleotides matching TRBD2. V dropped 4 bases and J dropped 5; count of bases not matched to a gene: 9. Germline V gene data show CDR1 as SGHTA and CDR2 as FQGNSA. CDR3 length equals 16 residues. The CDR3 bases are TGTGCCAGCAGCTCGAAGCGGGGGGGCCAGGGAGATACGCAGTATTTT. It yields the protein CASSSKRGGQGDTQYF. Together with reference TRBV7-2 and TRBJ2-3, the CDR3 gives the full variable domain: GAGVSQSPSNKVTEKGKDVELRCDPISGHTALYWYRQSLGQGLEFLIYFQGNSAPDKSGLPSDRFSAERTGGSVSTLTIQRTQQEDSAVYLCASSSKRGGQGDTQYFGPGTRLTVL.

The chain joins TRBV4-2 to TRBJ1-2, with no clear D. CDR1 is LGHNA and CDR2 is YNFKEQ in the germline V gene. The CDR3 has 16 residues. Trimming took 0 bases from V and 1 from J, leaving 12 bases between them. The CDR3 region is CASSQDIADGNYGYTF. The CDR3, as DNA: TGTGCCAGCAGCCAAGATATAGCAGATGGTAACTATGGCTACACCTTC.